The 32 T cell receptor beta chains presented below share a single source sample, sequenced in a study of CD8+ T cells in alopecia areata. Isolated RNA was reverse transcribed into cDNA used as the sequencing template. TCRdb's copy holds only in-frame clones and misses some; the assay was immunoSEQ multiplex PCR. The sample holds about 190,000 clones, around three fifths seen once. Treatment of the sample: oral pan-JAK inhibitor, 5-10 mg twice daily. The specimen comprised CD4+ T cells sorted from blood, sampled at week 24, from a patient treated with tofacitinib. These receptors all come from a human donor with alopecia areata.

This chain links TRBV29-1 with TRBJ2-5; D remains ambiguous. V lost 4 bases and J 9 bases, leaving 15 bases between the germline ends. CDR3 length: 12 amino acids. Germline values: CDR1 SQVTM, CDR2 ANQGSEA. The CDR3 loop reads CSVANPPRPQYF. The CDR3 region has the DNA TGCAGCGTTGCTAACCCTCCACGGCCCCAGTACTTC.

The chain recombines TRBV7-3 with TRBJ2-1; no clear D. V lost 4 bases and J 7 bases, leaving 20 bases between the germline ends. The CDR3 extends over 16 amino acids. Germline assignment: CDR1 SGHTA and CDR2 FQGTGA. In DNA form, the CDR3 reads TGTGCCAGCAGCTCCCCGGAATCAGGAGCGAGAAATGAGCAGTTCTTC. Its translation: CASSSPESGARNEQFF.

This clone was picked up many times. The gene calls are TRBV19 and TRBJ1-2; D ambiguous. The CDR3 runs 13 residues. V lost 6 bases to trimming and J lost 2 bases, with 10 bases between them. CDR1 LNHDA and CDR2 SQIVND come from the germline V gene (reference sequence). The CDR3 bases are TGTGCCAGTAGGGTCGAGGTAAACTATGGCTACACCTTC. It translates to CASRVEVNYGYTF.

In this sample, this clone turned up many times. CDR3 protein: CASSDSVDRAQETQYF. The CDR3 region has the DNA TGTGCCAGCAGCGATTCGGTGGACAGGGCCCAAGAGACCCAGTACTTC. The chain uses TRBV11-1 and TRBJ2-5, with TRBD1 matching 8 bases. Germline V gene data show CDR1 as SGHAT and CDR2 as FQDESV (reference sequence). The V and J ends lost 5 bases and 1 base, in that order; junction bases with no gene match: 9. The CDR3 sequence is 16 residues long.

The V and J genes are TRBV29-1 and TRBJ1-4; no clear D gene. The length of the CDR3 is 11 residues. Trimming cost V 8 bases and J 8 bases, with 12 bases left between them. Per germline, CDR1 SQVTM and CDR2 ANQGSEA. CDR3 region: CSITSGEKLFF. CDR3 coding DNA: TGCAGCATTACCAGCGGGGAAAAACTGTTTTTT.

CDR3 loop: CASSPGTGEGYTF. Written as DNA, the CDR3 is TGCGCCAGCAGCCCTGGGACAGGGGAAGGCTACACCTTC. This sequence joins TRBV5-1 and TRBJ1-2, with 10 bases identical to TRBD1. Germline V gives CDR1 SGHRS, CDR2 YFSETQ. V was clipped by 4 bases and J by 8 bases; unmatched bases: 5. This CDR3 spans 13 amino acids.

The V and J genes are TRBV30 and TRBJ1-1; 10 nucleotides align to TRBD1. J lost 5 bases, V lost 3 bases, and 3 bases had no gene match. The germline V gene encodes CDR1 GTSNPN and CDR2 SVGIG (reference sequence). The CDR3 has 13 residues. The DNA for the CDR3 is TGTGCCTGGAGGACAGGGGGCTGGACTGAAGCTTTCTTT. This gives the protein CAWRTGGWTEAFF.

This sequence joins TRBV15 and TRBJ1-6; D gene unclear. Trimming removed 9 bases from V and 8 bases from J, with 8 bases in between. The CDR3 totals 11 residues. Per the germline V gene, CDR1 is LNHNV and CDR2 is YYDKDF (reference sequence). The CDR3 is CATGQDSPLHF. Written as DNA, the CDR3 is TGTGCCACAGGCCAGGATTCACCCCTCCACTTT.

This chain uses TRBV30 with TRBJ1-2, with 8 nucleotides matching TRBD1. CDR1 GTSNPN and CDR2 SVGIG come from the germline V gene (reference sequence). This CDR3 comprises 15 residues. With V trimmed by 0 bases and J by 9 bases, 12 bases remained unmatched. Here the CDR3 reads CAWSVRRAQGGSYTF. CDR3 nucleotide sequence: TGTGCCTGGAGTGTACGGCGGGCACAGGGGGGGAGCTACACCTTC.

This clone came up many times. The chain is built from TRBV5-6 and TRBJ2-3, with 7 bases aligning to TRBD2. This CDR3 is 15 amino acids long. Germline lookup yields CDR1 SGHDT and CDR2 YYEEEE. Trimming at V came to 1 base and at J to 3 bases, leaving 5 bases not matched to a gene. Here the CDR3 reads CASSLRSGTTDTQYF. The CDR3 DNA is TGTGCCAGCAGCTTGAGGAGCGGGACTACAGATACGCAGTATTTT.

The rearrangement joins TRBV19 to TRBJ2-5; 8 bases agree with TRBD2. Germline lookup yields CDR1 LNHDA and CDR2 SQIVND (reference sequence). This CDR3 contains 16 residues. Germline trimming cut 3 bases from V and 5 bases from J; bases unmatched to any gene: 11. The CDR3, as DNA: TGTGCCAGTAGTATTCGGACTAGCCCCGCTAGGGAGACCCAGTACTTC. The encoded protein is CASSIRTSPARETQYF.

The gene calls are TRBV9 and TRBJ2-1; D possibly corresponds to TRBD2 (7 bases). Germline V gives CDR1 SGDLS, CDR2 YYNGEE. Trimming shortened V by 0 bases and J by 9 bases, and 19 bases separated the two germline ends. CDR3 size: 16 residues. The CDR3 region has the DNA TGTGCCAGCAGCGTAGTCGGCGGGGGCCCTAAGGTTGAGCAGTTCTTC. This translates into CASSVVGGGPKVEQFF. Full variable domain (outside the CDR3, taken from reference TRBV9 and TRBJ2-1): DSGVTQTPKHLITATGQRVTLRCSPRSGDLSVYWYQQSLDQGLQFLIQYYNGEERAKGNILERFSAQQFPDLHSELNLSSLELGDSALYFCASSVVGGGPKVEQFFGPGTRLTVL.

This clone was seen more than once but under ten times. This chain joins TRBV19 and TRBJ2-7; D remains ambiguous. Germline V lookup: CDR1 LNHDA, CDR2 SQIVND (reference sequence). Trimming shortened V by 5 bases and J by 6 bases, and 11 bases separated the two germline ends. The CDR3 is 12 residues long. The CDR3 DNA is TGTGCCAGTAGTGCGATCATGGGCGAGCAGTACTTC. This codes for CASSAIMGEQYF.

This chain links TRBV5-1 with TRBJ2-7; D may be TRBD2 (5 bases). Germline V gives CDR1 SGHRS, CDR2 YFSETQ. CDR3 length: 13 residues. Trimming took 1 base from V and 6 from J, leaving 11 bases between them. The CDR3 here is CASSLSLASEQYF. CDR3 in DNA: TGCGCCAGCAGCTTGAGTCTAGCATCCGAGCAGTACTTC.

This rearrangement joins TRBV7-2 to TRBJ1-1, with D perhaps matching TRBD1 (5 bases). There are 12 residues in the CDR3. V was pared by 3 bases and J by 10 bases, with 12 bases between. CDR1 SGHTA and CDR2 FQGNSA come from the germline V gene. CDR3 amino acids: CASSLTTGGAFF. The CDR3 DNA reads TGTGCCAGCAGCTTGACGACCGGGGGAGCTTTCTTT. The full variable domain, completed using reference TRBV7-2 and TRBJ1-1, is GAGVSQSPSNKVTEKGKDVELRCDPISGHTALYWYRQSLGQGLEFLIYFQGNSAPDKSGLPSDRFSAERTGGSVSTLTIQRTQQEDSAVYLCASSLTTGGAFFGQGTRLTVV.

V and J are TRBV30 and TRBJ1-2, with D possibly matching TRBD1 (5 bases). The germline V gene encodes CDR1 GTSNPN and CDR2 SVGIG (reference sequence). Trimming left V 4 bases short and J 13 bases short, with 19 bases between. This CDR3 contains 12 residues. The CDR3 nucleotides read TGTGCCTGGACTCCGGGACCTAATTTACCCACCTTC. This translates into CAWTPGPNLPTF.

The V call is TRBV6-1, the J call TRBJ2-5, with 7 positions matching TRBD1. The germline V gene has CDR1 MNHNS and CDR2 SASEGT. V lost 5 bases and J lost 5; bases outside the gene matches: 8. This CDR3 has 14 amino acids. CDR3 residues: CASSRRDRRETQYF. CDR3 DNA sequence: TGTGCCAGCAGTCGCCGGGACAGAAGGGAGACCCAGTACTTC.

This chain joins TRBV6-5 and TRBJ2-1; D remains ambiguous. The CDR3 totals 11 residues. Germline CDR1 and CDR2: MNHEY and SVGAGI. Trimming removed 9 bases at V and 8 bases at J, with 11 bases between. The DNA for the CDR3 is TGTGCCAGGGCCCGTTATCATGAGCAGTTCTTC. Protein sequence: CARARYHEQFF.

This clone was detected once. The genes are TRBV29-1 and TRBJ2-7; D is perhaps TRBD2 (6 bases). The CDR3 is 14 residues long. Trimming stripped 7 bases from V and 8 bases from J, with 24 bases between. CDR1 SQVTM and CDR2 ANQGSEA come from the germline V gene. CDR3 protein: CSGGSGTDSGQQYF. The CDR3, as DNA: TGCAGCGGGGGTAGCGGAACCGATTCCGGGCAGCAGTACTTC.

This rearrangement joins TRBV14 to TRBJ1-4; D remains unclear. The CDR3 extends over 12 amino acids. V was shortened by 2 bases and J by 14 bases, with 12 bases between the two germline ends. Germline CDR1 reads SGHDN; CDR2 reads FVKESK. CDR3 nucleotide sequence: TGTGCCAGCAGCCAATTACCCTCCCGGCTGTTTTTT. It codes for CASSQLPSRLFF. Combining the CDR3 with reference TRBV14 and TRBJ1-4 gives the whole variable domain EAGVTQFPSHSVIEKGQTVTLRCDPISGHDNLYWYRRVMGKEIKFLLHFVKESKQDESGMPNNRFLAERTGGTYSTLKVQPAELEDSGVYFCASSQLPSRLFFGSGTQLSVL.

A word on this clone: Other DNA sequences in the sample encode the same CDR3. The genes are TRBV19 and TRBJ1-5, with no clear D. CDR1 is LNHDA, CDR2 SQIVND, per germline (reference sequence). CDR3 length: 14 residues. V lost 1 base and J 0 bases, leaving 4 bases between the germline ends. The CDR3 sequence: CASSIGRSNQPQHF. The CDR3 region has the DNA TGTGCCAGTAGTATAGGTCGTAGCAATCAGCCCCAGCATTTT.

This chain connects TRBV27 to TRBJ1-6; possible D gene TRBD1, 5 bases. V lost 2 bases, J lost 9 bases, and 14 bases lay in between. The CDR3 is made up of 15 amino acids. Germline V lookup: CDR1 MNHEY, CDR2 SMNVEV (reference sequence). Written as DNA, the CDR3 is TGTGCCAGCAGTTTAAGGGGCTCCTGGGGTTCACCCCTCCACTTT. As protein: CASSLRGSWGSPLHF.

This rearrangement joins TRBV7-2 to TRBJ1-1; TRBD1 matches 7 bases. This CDR3 has 15 residues. J lost 2 bases, V lost 7 bases, and 10 bases had no gene match. Germline assignment: CDR1 SGHTA and CDR2 FQGNSA. Here the CDR3 DNA reads TGTGCCAGCATCAAGGGGGCCGGCGGAAACACTGAAGCTTTCTTT. This translates into CASIKGAGGNTEAFF.

The J gene is TRBJ1-5, the V gene TRBV19; possible D gene TRBD1, 5 bases. The CDR3 length is 13 residues. V lost 10 bases and J lost 11, with 21 bases in between. Germline V gene lookup returns CDR1 LNHDA and CDR2 SQIVND (reference sequence). This chain's CDR3 is CATRAGGTSAQHF. DNA of the CDR3: TGTGCCACTAGGGCGGGGGGGACCTCAGCCCAGCATTTT.

This clone was counted a single time. The V and J genes are TRBV29-1 and TRBJ1-1, with D unclear. The CDR3 covers 13 residues. The V end was cut by 4 bases, the J end by 0 bases, with 9 bases between. Germline CDR1 reads SQVTM; CDR2 reads ANQGSEA. The CDR3 DNA is TGCAGCGTTGCTATGAGGATGAACACTGAAGCTTTCTTT. This encodes CSVAMRMNTEAFF.

This clone was observed a few times. The rearrangement links TRBV10-3 to TRBJ2-7; TRBD2 is a possible D gene (6 bases). The V gene lost 7 bases and the J gene lost 10 bases, with 14 bases spanning the gap. Germline V gives CDR1 ENHRY, CDR2 SYGVKD. The CDR3 sequence is 11 residues long. The DNA of the CDR3 is TGTGCCATCACTATCGGGGGAACCCAGTACTTC. It yields the protein CAITIGGTQYF.

Only a few counts were recorded for this clone. The CDR3 DNA follows: TGTGCCAGCTCCTCAGAGGGGGGCGAGACCCAGTACTTC. Its translation is CASSSEGGETQYF. This rearrangement joins TRBV11-2 to TRBJ2-5; D may correspond to TRBD1 or TRBD2 (6 bases each). CDR3 length equals 13 residues. V shed 8 bases and J shed 5 bases, with 15 bases lying between them. Germline V CDR1 and CDR2: SGHAT, FQNNGV.

The V and J genes are TRBV29-1 and TRBJ2-5; no reliable D call. This CDR3 is built from 10 residues. V lost 7 bases, J lost 5 bases, and 8 bases lay in between. CDR1 is SQVTM and CDR2 is ANQGSEA in the germline V gene. CDR3 in DNA: TGCAGCGCCCGCTCCGAGACCCAGTACTTC. Protein: CSARSETQYF.

V is TRBV30 and J is TRBJ1-5; D possibly corresponds to TRBD1 (5 bases). Deletions cut 0 bases from V and 4 bases from J, with 7 bases between. The CDR3 has 13 amino acids. Germline assignment: CDR1 GTSNPN and CDR2 SVGIG (reference sequence). Here the CDR3 DNA reads TGTGCCTGGAGTGTAGGGGATAATCAGCCCCAGCATTTT. It translates to CAWSVGDNQPQHF. Full variable domain (outside the CDR3, taken from reference TRBV30 and TRBJ1-5): SQTIHQWPATLVQPVGSPLSLECTVEGTSNPNLYWYRQAAGRGLQLLFYSVGIGQISSEVPQNLSASRPQDRQFILSSKKLLLSDSGFYLCAWSVGDNQPQHFGDGTRLSIL.

This clone was counted between two and nine times. This chain uses TRBV18 with TRBJ2-5, with D maybe TRBD1 (6 bases). V was pared by 4 bases and J by 3 bases, with 9 bases between. There are 13 residues in the CDR3. The germline V gene encodes CDR1 KGHSH and CDR2 LQKENI. The CDR3: CASSLKGEETQYF. CDR3 in DNA: TGTGCCAGCTCACTAAAGGGGGAAGAGACCCAGTACTTC.

This clone has a handful of counts. The chain recombines TRBV6-4 with TRBJ1-5, with a tentative D call TRBD1 (5 bases). Between the trimmed V and J ends, which lost 5 bases and 3 bases, there was a span of 11 bases. Germline values: CDR1 MRHNA, CDR2 SNTAGT. The CDR3 sequence is 14 residues long. This CDR3 is CASSYDSNNQPQHF. CDR3 nucleotides: TGTGCCAGCAGTTATGACAGTAACAATCAGCCCCAGCATTTT.

The genes are TRBV30 and TRBJ1-1; D unclear. V gave up 0 bases and J gave up 0 bases, with 5 bases separating them. Looked up from germline, CDR1 is GTSNPN and CDR2 is SVGIG (reference sequence). This CDR3 contains 13 residues. The chain's CDR3 is CAWSVPVNTEAFF. The DNA of the CDR3 is TGTGCCTGGAGTGTGCCGGTGAACACTGAAGCTTTCTTT.